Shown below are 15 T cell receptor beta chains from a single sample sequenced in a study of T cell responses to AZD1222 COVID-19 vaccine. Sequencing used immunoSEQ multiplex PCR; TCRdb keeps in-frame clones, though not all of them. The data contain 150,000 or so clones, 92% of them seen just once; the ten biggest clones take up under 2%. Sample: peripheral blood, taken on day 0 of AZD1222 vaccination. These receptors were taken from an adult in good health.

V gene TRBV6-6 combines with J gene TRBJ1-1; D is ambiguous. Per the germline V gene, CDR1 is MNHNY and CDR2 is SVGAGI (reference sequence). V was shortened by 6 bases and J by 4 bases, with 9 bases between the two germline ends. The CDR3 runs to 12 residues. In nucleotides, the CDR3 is TGTGCCAGCAGGACTGTAGGCACTGAAGCTTTCTTT. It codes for CASRTVGTEAFF.

This CDR3 is CASSPRSSNYGYTF. The CDR3, as DNA: TGCGCCAGCAGCCCACGGAGCTCTAACTATGGCTACACCTTC. This chain uses TRBV5-1 with TRBJ1-2, with D unclear. The germline CDR1 and CDR2 sequences are SGHRS and YFSETQ. V was cut by 4 bases and J by 0 bases, with 10 bases left in between. The CDR3 has 14 residues.

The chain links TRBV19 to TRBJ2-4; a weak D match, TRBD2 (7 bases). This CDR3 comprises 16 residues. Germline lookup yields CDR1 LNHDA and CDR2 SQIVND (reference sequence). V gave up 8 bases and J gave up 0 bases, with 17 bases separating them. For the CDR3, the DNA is TGTGCCAGTTCACCCAGGGGAGGGATAGCCAAAAACATTCAGTACTTC. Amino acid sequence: CASSPRGGIAKNIQYF.

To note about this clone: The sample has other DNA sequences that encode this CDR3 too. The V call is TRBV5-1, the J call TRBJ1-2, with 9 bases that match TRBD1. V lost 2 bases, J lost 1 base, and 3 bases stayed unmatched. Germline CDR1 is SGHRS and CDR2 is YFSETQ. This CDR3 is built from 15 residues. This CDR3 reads CASSLPGQGNYGYTF. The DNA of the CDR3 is TGCGCCAGCAGCTTACCGGGACAGGGTAACTATGGCTACACCTTC.

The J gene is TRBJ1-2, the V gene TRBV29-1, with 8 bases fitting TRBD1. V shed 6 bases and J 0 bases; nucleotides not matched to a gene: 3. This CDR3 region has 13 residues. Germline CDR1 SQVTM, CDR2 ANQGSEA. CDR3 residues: CSVGTGANYGYTF. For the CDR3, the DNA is TGCAGCGTAGGGACAGGTGCTAACTATGGCTACACCTTC. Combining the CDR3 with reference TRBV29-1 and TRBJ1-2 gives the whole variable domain SAVISQKPSRDICQRGTSLTIQCQVDSQVTMMFWYRQQPGQSLTLIATANQGSEATYESGFVIDKFPISRPNLTFSTLTVSNMSPEDSSIYLCSVGTGANYGYTFGSGTRLTVV.

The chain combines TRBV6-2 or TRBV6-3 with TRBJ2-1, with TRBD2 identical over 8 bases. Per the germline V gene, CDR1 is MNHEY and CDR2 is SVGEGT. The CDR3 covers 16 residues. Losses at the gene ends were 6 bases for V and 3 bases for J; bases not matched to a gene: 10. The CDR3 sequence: CASSLALRGGYNEQFF. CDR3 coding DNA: TGTGCCAGCAGCCTCGCCTTACGGGGGGGCTACAATGAGCAGTTCTTC.

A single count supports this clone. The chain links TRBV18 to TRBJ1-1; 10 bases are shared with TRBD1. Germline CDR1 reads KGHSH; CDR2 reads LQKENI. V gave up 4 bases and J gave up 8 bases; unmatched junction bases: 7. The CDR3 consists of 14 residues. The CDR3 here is CASSLGQGEVEAFF. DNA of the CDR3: TGTGCCAGCTCACTTGGACAGGGGGAAGTAGAAGCTTTCTTT.

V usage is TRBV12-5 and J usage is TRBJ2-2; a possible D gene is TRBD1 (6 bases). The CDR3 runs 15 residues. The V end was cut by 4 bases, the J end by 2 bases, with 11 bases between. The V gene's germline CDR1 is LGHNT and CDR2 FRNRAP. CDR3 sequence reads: CASGWDTANTGELFF. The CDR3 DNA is TGTGCTAGTGGTTGGGACACCGCTAACACCGGGGAGCTGTTTTTT.

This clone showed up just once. The CDR3 reads CAINQRTSPETQYF. The CDR3 DNA is TGTGCCATCAACCAACGGACTAGTCCAGAGACCCAGTACTTC. The chain couples TRBV10-3 to TRBJ2-5; the match to TRBD2 covers 7 bases. The CDR3 is made up of 14 amino acids. J was trimmed by 4 bases and V by 7 bases; bases with no gene match: 9. Germline V lookup: CDR1 ENHRY, CDR2 SYGVKD.

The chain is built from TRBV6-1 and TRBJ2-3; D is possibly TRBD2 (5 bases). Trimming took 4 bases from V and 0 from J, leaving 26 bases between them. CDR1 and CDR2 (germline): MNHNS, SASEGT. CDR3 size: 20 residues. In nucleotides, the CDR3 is TGTGCCAGCAGTGGGATGCCCGGGGAGCCTAAGATACCTAGCACAGATACGCAGTATTTT. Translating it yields CASSGMPGEPKIPSTDTQYF.

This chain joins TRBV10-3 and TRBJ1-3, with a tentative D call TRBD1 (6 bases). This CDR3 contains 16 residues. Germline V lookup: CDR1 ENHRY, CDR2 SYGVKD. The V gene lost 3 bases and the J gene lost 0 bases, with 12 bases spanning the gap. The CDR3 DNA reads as TGTGCCATCAGTGATTTGGGGGCTTCCTCTGGAAACACCATATATTTT. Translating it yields CAISDLGASSGNTIYF.

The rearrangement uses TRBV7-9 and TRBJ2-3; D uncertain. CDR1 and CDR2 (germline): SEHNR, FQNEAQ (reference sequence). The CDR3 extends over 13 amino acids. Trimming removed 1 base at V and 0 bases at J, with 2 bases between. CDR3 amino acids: CASSLGSTDTQYF. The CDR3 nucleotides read TGTGCCAGCAGCTTAGGGAGCACAGATACGCAGTATTTT. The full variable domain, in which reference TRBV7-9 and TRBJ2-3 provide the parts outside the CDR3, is DTGVSQNPRHKITKRGQNVTFRCDPISEHNRLYWYRQTLGQGPEFLTYFQNEAQLEKSRLLSDRFSAERPKGSFSTLEIQRTEQGDSAMYLCASSLGSTDTQYFGPGTRLTVL.

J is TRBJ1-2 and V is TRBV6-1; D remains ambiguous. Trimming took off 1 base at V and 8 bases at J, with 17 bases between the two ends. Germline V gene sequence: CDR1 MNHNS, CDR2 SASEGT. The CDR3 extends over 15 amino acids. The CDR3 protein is CASSEGRAPTRGYTF. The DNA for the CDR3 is TGTGCCAGCAGTGAAGGGAGGGCCCCGACTCGGGGCTACACCTTC.

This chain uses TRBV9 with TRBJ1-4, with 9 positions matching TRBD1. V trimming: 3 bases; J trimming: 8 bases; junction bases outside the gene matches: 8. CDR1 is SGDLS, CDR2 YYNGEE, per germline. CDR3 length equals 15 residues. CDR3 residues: CASSEGDRDYEKLFF. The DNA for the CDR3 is TGTGCCAGCAGCGAGGGGGACAGGGATTACGAAAAACTGTTTTTT.

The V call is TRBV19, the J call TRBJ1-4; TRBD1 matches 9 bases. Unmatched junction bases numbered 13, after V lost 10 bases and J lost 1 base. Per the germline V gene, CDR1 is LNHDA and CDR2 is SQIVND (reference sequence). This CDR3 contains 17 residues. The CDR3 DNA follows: TGTGCCACACCGGGACAGGGCCGGTTCAGAACTAATGAAAAACTGTTTTTT. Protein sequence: CATPGQGRFRTNEKLFF.